The clone carrying this T cell receptor (beta chain) was seen a single time. Its antigen is unidentified. This specimen belongs to a study of tissue T cells after allogeneic stem cell transplantation. At the level of the study: Graft-versus-host disease patients received grafts, several unmodified and three CD34-selected to deplete T cells. CD3+ T cells were flow-sorted when enough cells; otherwise DNA extracted directly.

The V and J ends lost 6 bases and 3 bases respectively, with 7 bases between them. Germline CDR1 and CDR2: SGHDT and YYEEEE. The CDR3 has 12 amino acids. Study outcomes and limitations: Few T cell clones were shared across patients, but motif clusters showed tissue-specific shared signatures. Within patients, tissue anatomy strongly shaped TCR repertoire composition.

Generated by immunoSEQ multiplex PCR, the TCRdb table keeps only in-frame clones and is missing some. Of 25,000 or so clones listed, roughly nine tenths were seen once; the top ten hold approximately 2%. The input for sequencing was blood, taken before transplantation. V is TRBV5-6 and J is TRBJ1-5; no clear D gene. This sequence was found in a male donor aged 60 or older who later had graft-versus-host disease after an allogeneic stem cell transplant. This chain's CDR3 is CASTSNNQPQHF. CDR3 DNA: TGTGCCAGCACCTCGAACAATCAGCCCCAGCATTTT.